This T cell receptor beta chain derives from a study of T cell responses to AZD1222 COVID-19 vaccine. Second-dose recipients at about 4 or about 12 weeks were treated as one pooled group. Concerning this clone: The target antigen is unknown.

Trimming cost V 4 bases and J 2 bases, with 9 bases left between them. The CDR3 is 14 amino acids. Germline CDR1 reads MNHEY; CDR2 reads SMNVEV (reference sequence). Findings and limits, study-wide: CD4 TCRs covered the whole spike, strongest at regions 160-218 and 743-854. Variant regions that are unmutated are reportedly the target of nearly half of spike-specific TCRs. Two doses of AZD1222 preceded a rise in Spike-specific TCR breadth and depth.

The assay was immunoSEQ multiplex PCR, and TCRdb's table has in-frame clones only and misses some. The data hold over 95,000 clones, with roughly 90% observed a single time. The source material was peripheral blood, sampled 28 days after the second AZD1222 dose. The sequence derives from an adult who received the AZD1222 COVID-19 vaccine. V is TRBV27 and J is TRBJ1-5; D not certain. In nucleotides, the CDR3 is TGTGCCAGCAGTTCGCGGATGCGCAATCAGCCCCAGCATTTT. Its translation: CASSSRMRNQPQHF.